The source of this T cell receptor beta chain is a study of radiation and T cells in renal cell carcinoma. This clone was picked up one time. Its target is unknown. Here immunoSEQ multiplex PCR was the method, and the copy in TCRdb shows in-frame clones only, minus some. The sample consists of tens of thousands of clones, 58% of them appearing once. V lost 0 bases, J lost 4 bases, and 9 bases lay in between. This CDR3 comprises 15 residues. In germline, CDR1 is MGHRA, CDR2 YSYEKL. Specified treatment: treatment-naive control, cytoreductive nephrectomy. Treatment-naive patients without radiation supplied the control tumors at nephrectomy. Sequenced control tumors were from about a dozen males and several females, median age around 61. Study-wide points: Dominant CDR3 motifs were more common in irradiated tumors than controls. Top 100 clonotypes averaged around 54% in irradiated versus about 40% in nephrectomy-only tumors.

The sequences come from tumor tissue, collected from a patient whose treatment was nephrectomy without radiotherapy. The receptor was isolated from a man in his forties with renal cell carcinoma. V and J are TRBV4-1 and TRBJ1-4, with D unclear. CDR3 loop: CASSQEWRDNEKLFF. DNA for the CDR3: TGCGCCAGCAGCCAAGAATGGAGGGATAATGAAAAACTGTTTTTT.